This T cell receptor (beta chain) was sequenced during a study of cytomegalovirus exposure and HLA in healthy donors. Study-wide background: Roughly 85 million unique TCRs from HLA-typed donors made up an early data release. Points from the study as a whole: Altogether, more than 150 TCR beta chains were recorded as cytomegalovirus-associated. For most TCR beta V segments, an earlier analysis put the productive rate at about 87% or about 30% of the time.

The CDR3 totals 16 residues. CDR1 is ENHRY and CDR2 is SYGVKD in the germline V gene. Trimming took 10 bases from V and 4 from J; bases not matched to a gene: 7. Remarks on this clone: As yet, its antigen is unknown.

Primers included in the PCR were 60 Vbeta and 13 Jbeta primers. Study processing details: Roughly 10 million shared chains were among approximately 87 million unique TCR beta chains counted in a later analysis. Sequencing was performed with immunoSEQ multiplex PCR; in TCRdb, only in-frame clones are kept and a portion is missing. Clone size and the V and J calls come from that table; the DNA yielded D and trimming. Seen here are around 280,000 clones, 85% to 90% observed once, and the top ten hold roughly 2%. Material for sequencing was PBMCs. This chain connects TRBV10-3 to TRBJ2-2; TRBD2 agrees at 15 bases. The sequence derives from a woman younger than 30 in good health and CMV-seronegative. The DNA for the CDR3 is TGTGCCACCCGGACTAGCGGGGGGGCGGGCACCGGGGAGCTGTTTTTT. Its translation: CATRTSGGAGTGELFF.